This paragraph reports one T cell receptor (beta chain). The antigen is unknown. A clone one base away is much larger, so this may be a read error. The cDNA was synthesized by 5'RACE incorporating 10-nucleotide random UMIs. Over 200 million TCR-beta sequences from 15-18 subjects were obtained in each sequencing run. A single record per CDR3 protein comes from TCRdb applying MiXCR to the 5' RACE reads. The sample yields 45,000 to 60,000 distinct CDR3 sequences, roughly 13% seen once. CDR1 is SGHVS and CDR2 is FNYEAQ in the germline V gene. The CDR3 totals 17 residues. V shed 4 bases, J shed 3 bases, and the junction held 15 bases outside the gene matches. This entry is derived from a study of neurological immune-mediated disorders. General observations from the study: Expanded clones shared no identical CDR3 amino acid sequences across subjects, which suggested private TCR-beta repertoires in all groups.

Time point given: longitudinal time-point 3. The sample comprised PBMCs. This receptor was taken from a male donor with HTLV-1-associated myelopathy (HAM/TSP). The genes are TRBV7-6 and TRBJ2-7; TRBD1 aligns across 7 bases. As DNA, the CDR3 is TGTGCCAGCAGCTCCGCTGAGGACAGGCAAGGCCACTACGAGCAGTACTTC. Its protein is CASSSAEDRQGHYEQYF.